A single sample is the source of the 22 T cell receptor beta chains below, sequenced in a study of shared clonotypes between healthy human individuals (dated by TCRdb to the early 2020s). Receptors were amplified or captured by the immunoSEQ multiplex PCR assay. Entries here come from immuneACCESS through TCRdb and include only in-frame sequences with V and J called. Some clones fail to appear in such tables; in the studies checked, an unresolved V gene covers under half of the shortfall, and the cause of the remainder is unknown. Recorded for this sample are roughly 2.2 million clones; 85% to 95% of them occurred a single time. In total, the top ten clones hold 0.39% of the sample. Sequences were obtained from naive CD4+ T cells from PBMCs. The cell subset or site label, read with the paper, signifies: CD45RA+ positively selected. The receptors come from a man between 18 and 35 years old in good health. Some clones in this sample may be carry-over from other donors' samples.

As to this clone: Distinct nucleotide sequences in the sample also encode this CDR3. The rearrangement joins TRBV7-9 to TRBJ1-1, with TRBD1 as a possible D gene (6 bases). The V and J ends lost 5 bases and 5 bases respectively, with 9 bases between them. Germline V CDR1 and CDR2: SEHNR, FQNEAQ (reference sequence). The CDR3 is 12 residues long. The CDR3 loop reads CASSIRGTEAFF. CDR3 in DNA: TGTGCCAGCAGCATCAGGGGAACTGAAGCTTTCTTT.

This chain joins TRBV6-1 and TRBJ1-1, with D unresolved. Trimming cost V 10 bases and J 0 bases, with 15 bases left between them. CDR1 is MNHNS and CDR2 is SASEGT in the germline V gene. This CDR3 region has 14 residues. CDR3 protein: CANREAGMNTEAFF. The CDR3 DNA reads TGTGCCAACCGGGAGGCGGGCATGAACACTGAAGCTTTCTTT.

With regard to this clone: Other nucleotide sequences in the sample specify the same CDR3. The rearrangement links TRBV28 to TRBJ2-7; 10 positions match TRBD2. After removal of 5 bases from V and 2 bases from J, the junction contained 6 bases not matched to a gene. The V gene's germline CDR1 is MDHEN and CDR2 SYDVKM. The CDR3 contains 15 residues. CDR3 sequence (DNA): TGTGCCAGCAGTCCCTCCGGACTAGCGGCCTACGAGCAGTACTTC. It specifies CASSPSGLAAYEQYF.

As DNA, the CDR3 is TGTGCCAGCAGCGGTATGGGGGCAGGACTGGGAAACACCATATATTTT. Residues: CASSGMGAGLGNTIYF. V usage is TRBV27 and J usage is TRBJ1-3; tentatively, D is TRBD1 (6 bases). The CDR3 has 16 amino acids. V was shortened by 6 bases and J by 4 bases, with 19 bases between the two germline ends. The germline CDR1 and CDR2 sequences are MNHEY and SMNVEV (reference sequence).

The rearrangement joins TRBV5-6 to TRBJ2-7; 9 nucleotides match TRBD2. Per germline, CDR1 SGHDT and CDR2 YYEEEE. The CDR3 is 15 amino acids. V lost 0 bases, J lost 7 bases, and 8 bases stayed unmatched. CDR3 residues: CASSLAGGRAGEQYF. CDR3 DNA: TGTGCCAGCAGCTTGGCCGGCGGGAGGGCAGGTGAGCAGTACTTC.

The V and J genes are TRBV5-4 and TRBJ2-1; unclear D gene. Trimming left V 2 bases short and J 3 bases short, with 9 bases between. This CDR3 is 14 amino acids long. Germline CDR1 SGHNT, CDR2 YYREEE (reference sequence). The CDR3 spells CASSFGGDYNEQFF. The CDR3 bases are TGTGCCAGCAGCTTTGGCGGAGACTACAATGAGCAGTTCTTC.

The V and J genes are TRBV2 and TRBJ2-1; no clear D. Between the trimmed V and J ends, which lost 5 bases and 5 bases, there was a span of 7 bases. This CDR3 is built from 12 residues. Germline V gives CDR1 SNHLY, CDR2 FYNNEI. The CDR3, as DNA: TGTGCCAGCAGTTCCTTACACAATGAGCAGTTCTTC. It encodes CASSSLHNEQFF.

This clone was recorded once. V is TRBV5-1 and J is TRBJ2-7; D gene uncertain. Between the trimmed V and J ends, which lost 0 bases and 2 bases, there was a span of 12 bases. The CDR3 contains 15 residues. Germline assignment: CDR1 SGHRS and CDR2 YFSETQ. As DNA, the CDR3 is TGCGCCAGCAGCTTGGCGTCAGACCTTACCTACGAGCAGTACTTC. Protein sequence: CASSLASDLTYEQYF.

This clone was seen a single time. This rearrangement joins TRBV5-8 to TRBJ2-3; D unclear. Germline-derived CDR1 and CDR2 are SGHTS and YDEGEE. The CDR3 spans 11 residues. Trimming took 3 bases from V and 10 from J, leaving 9 bases between them. CDR3 in DNA: TGTGCCAGCAGCTCCGGTGGGGCGCAGTATTTT. It is translated as CASSSGGAQYF.

The chain recombines TRBV29-1 with TRBJ2-7, with D unresolved. V was cut by 4 bases and J by 0 bases, with 7 bases left in between. This CDR3 has 12 amino acids. From germline, CDR1 is SQVTM and CDR2 ANQGSEA. The CDR3 loop reads CSVVLSSYEQYF. CDR3 DNA: TGCAGCGTTGTCCTGAGCTCCTACGAGCAGTACTTC.

The rearrangement uses TRBV6-1 and TRBJ2-2; a possible D gene is TRBD1 (7 bases). Germline V lookup: CDR1 MNHNS, CDR2 SASEGT. CDR3 length equals 15 residues. Trimming removed 4 bases at V and 5 bases at J, with 14 bases between. CDR3 sequence: CASSARQGGTGELFF. CDR3 bases: TGTGCCAGCAGTGCGAGACAGGGAGGAACCGGGGAGCTGTTTTTT.

The rearrangement uses TRBV5-1 and TRBJ2-2; D possibly corresponds to TRBD2 (5 bases). V gave up 3 bases and J gave up 6 bases, with 24 bases separating them. Germline V gene data show CDR1 as SGHRS and CDR2 as YFSETQ. The CDR3 has 18 amino acids. This chain's CDR3 is CASSSGGAVAYWAGELFF. CDR3 sequence (DNA): TGCGCCAGCAGCTCCGGCGGAGCGGTTGCTTATTGGGCCGGGGAGCTGTTTTTT.

The CDR3 DNA sequence: TGTGCCAGCAGCTTGGGCGGGTCGTGGGGCGGGGAGCTGTTTTTT. Translation gives CASSLGGSWGGELFF. V gene TRBV7-3 combines with J gene TRBJ2-2, with D maybe TRBD2 (5 bases). This CDR3 is built from 15 residues. Trimming pared 3 bases from V and 7 bases from J, leaving 15 bases between. Germline CDR1 reads SGHTA; CDR2 reads FQGTGA. Filled out from reference TRBV7-3 and TRBJ2-2, the complete variable domain reads GAGVSQTPSNKVTEKGKYVELRCDPISGHTALYWYRQSLGQGPEFLIYFQGTGAADDSGLPNDRFFAVRPEGSVSTLKIQRTERGDSAVYLCASSLGGSWGGELFFGEGSRLTVL.

J is TRBJ2-5 and V is TRBV28, with D perhaps TRBD1 (6 bases). V lost 8 bases and J 7 bases, leaving 14 bases between the germline ends. CDR1 and CDR2 (germline): MDHEN, SYDVKM. This CDR3 spans 12 amino acids. CDR3 residues: CASGGGLRTQYF. The CDR3 DNA follows: TGTGCCAGCGGGGGCGGCCTTAGGACCCAGTACTTC.

On this clone: The junction differs from germline at one of its ends, possibly a read error. Distinct nucleotide sequences in the sample also encode this CDR3. The chain recombines TRBV5-1 with TRBJ1-2; D call uncertain. The CDR3 is made up of 13 amino acids. Germline V gene data show CDR1 as SGHRS and CDR2 as YFSETQ. The CDR3 here is CASSLEGIYGYTF. The CDR3 region has the DNA TGCGCCAGCAGTTTGGAGGGCATCTATGGCTACACCTTC.

This sequence joins TRBV4-2 and TRBJ2-7, with 7 bases fitting TRBD2. V lost 0 bases, J lost 3 bases, and 5 bases stayed unmatched. The CDR3 sequence is 15 residues long. The germline CDR1 and CDR2 sequences are LGHNA and YNFKEQ. This CDR3 is CASSQERLAVYEQYF. The CDR3 bases are TGTGCCAGCAGCCAAGAAAGGCTAGCGGTCTACGAGCAGTACTTC.

The chain carries TRBV15 and TRBJ2-1, with 11 positions matching TRBD1. V trimming: 1 base; J trimming: 3 bases; junction bases outside the gene matches: 8. The CDR3 is made up of 18 amino acids. Germline-derived CDR1 and CDR2 are LNHNV and YYDKDF (reference sequence). Here the CDR3 DNA reads TGTGCCACCAGCAGAGTCGCGTCCGGGACAGGGGGCTACAATGAGCAGTTCTTC. Translation: CATSRVASGTGGYNEQFF. The whole variable domain, filled in from reference TRBV15 and TRBJ2-1, reads DAMVIQNPRYQVTQFGKPVTLSCSQTLNHNVMYWYQQKSSQAPKLLFHYYDKDFNNEADTPDNFQSRRPNTSFCFLDIRSPGLGDTAMYLCATSRVASGTGGYNEQFFGPGTRLTVL.

This sequence joins TRBV27 and TRBJ2-7; weak D call: TRBD2 (8 bases). Per the germline V gene, CDR1 is MNHEY and CDR2 is SMNVEV (reference sequence). The CDR3 runs to 15 residues. V gave up 5 bases and J gave up 2 bases, with 16 bases separating them. The CDR3 loop is CASSPRQGLAYEQYF. Here the CDR3 DNA reads TGTGCCAGCAGTCCGCGACAGGGACTAGCCTACGAGCAGTACTTC.

The V and J genes are TRBV7-2 and TRBJ1-2; no definite D call. Trimming pared 8 bases from V and 4 bases from J, leaving 20 bases between. Germline V lookup: CDR1 SGHTA, CDR2 FQGNSA. The CDR3 totals 15 residues. The CDR3 loop is CASLGTTGFFYGYTF. As DNA, the CDR3 is TGTGCCAGCCTCGGCACAACGGGTTTCTTCTATGGCTACACCTTC.

This chain joins TRBV5-1 and TRBJ2-3; 8 bases are shared with TRBD2. Germline CDR1 and CDR2: SGHRS and YFSETQ. There are 15 residues in the CDR3. The ends lost 4 bases at V and 6 bases at J; junction bases unmatched: 10. The CDR3 loop is CASSLSGLVDDTQYF. The CDR3 DNA reads as TGCGCCAGCAGCCTGTCGGGACTAGTTGATGATACGCAGTATTTT.

The chain combines TRBV6-4 with TRBJ2-7; D is unresolved. Per the germline V gene, CDR1 is MRHNA and CDR2 is SNTAGT. This CDR3 has 13 amino acids. The V and J ends lost 3 bases and 6 bases respectively, with 12 bases between them. CDR3 sequence reads: CASSDGSLGEQYF. The CDR3 DNA reads as TGTGCCAGCAGTGATGGCAGTCTCGGCGAGCAGTACTTC.

V and J are TRBV5-1 and TRBJ2-1; D is possibly TRBD1 (5 bases). The CDR3 totals 16 residues. Germline V lookup: CDR1 SGHRS, CDR2 YFSETQ. The ends were cut back, 2 bases at V and 0 bases at J, with 12 bases in the middle. The CDR3 DNA follows: TGCGCCAGCAGCTTAGAAGGACACAGCTCCTACAATGAGCAGTTCTTC. The encoded protein is CASSLEGHSSYNEQFF.